The 23 T cell receptor beta chains below all came from one sample that was sequenced in a study of cytomegalovirus exposure and HLA in healthy donors. In the PCR, 60 Vbeta and 13 Jbeta primers were used. TCRdb's copy holds only in-frame clones and misses some; the assay was immunoSEQ multiplex PCR. The sample yields around 140,000 clones, 74% seen once. The sample consisted of PBMCs. The receptors come from a male donor in good health and CMV-seronegative.

This clone has a handful of counts. The junction differs from germline at one of its ends, possibly a read error. V and J are TRBV6-5 and TRBJ2-1; D unclear. Germline assignment: CDR1 MNHEY and CDR2 SVGAGI. CDR3 length: 15 amino acids. CDR3: CASSDSRSSYNEQFF. The CDR3 bases are TGTGCCAGCAGTGACTCGAGGAGCTCCTACAATGAGCAGTTCTTC.

The chain has TRBV4-3 and TRBJ1-2, with D tentatively TRBD1 (5 bases). V was pared by 0 bases and J by 6 bases, with 26 bases between. CDR1 and CDR2 (germline): LGHNA, YSLEER. The CDR3 consists of 19 residues. The CDR3 here is CASSQDLWGTSLTEDGYTF. For the CDR3, the DNA is TGCGCCAGCAGCCAAGATCTGTGGGGCACGAGCCTCACCGAGGATGGCTACACCTTC.

The chain combines TRBV5-1 with TRBJ2-4, with 9 bases aligning to TRBD1. This CDR3 region has 16 residues. CDR1 is SGHRS, CDR2 YFSETQ, per germline. The J segment lost 8 bases and the V segment lost 0 bases, leaving 9 bases of the junction unmatched. CDR3 DNA sequence: TGCGCCAGCAGCTTGGGCCGACAGGGGGAGGCATACATTCAGTACTTC. It specifies CASSLGRQGEAYIQYF.

V and J are TRBV10-1 and TRBJ1-2, with TRBD1 identical over 8 bases. CDR3 size: 16 residues. The V segment lost 2 bases and the J segment 1 base; nucleotides outside the gene matches: 6. Per germline, CDR1 WNHNN and CDR2 SYGVQD (reference sequence). CDR3 protein: CASSERTGPDNYGYTF. Written as DNA, the CDR3 is TGCGCCAGCAGTGAGAGGACAGGGCCCGATAACTATGGCTACACCTTC.

This clone was recorded a few times. The chain couples TRBV5-1 to TRBJ2-2, with 16 bases that match TRBD2. The CDR3 sequence is 17 residues long. Trimming took 4 bases from V and 5 from J; bases not matched to a gene: 5. Germline lookup yields CDR1 SGHRS and CDR2 YFSETQ. The CDR3 here is CASSGGLAGGRTGELFF. The DNA for the CDR3 is TGCGCCAGCAGCGGGGGACTAGCGGGAGGGAGGACCGGGGAGCTGTTTTTT.

The chain employs TRBV5-1 and TRBJ2-2, with D possibly TRBD1 on 5 matching bases. Germline CDR1 SGHRS, CDR2 YFSETQ. V lost 0 bases to trimming and J lost 3 bases, with 9 bases between them. The CDR3 totals 15 residues. As DNA, the CDR3 is TGCGCCAGCAGCTTGGCCCCGACAGACACCGGGGAGCTGTTTTTT. It encodes CASSLAPTDTGELFF.

This rearrangement joins TRBV7-6 to TRBJ2-1; 7 bases line up with TRBD1. CDR1 is SGHVS, CDR2 FNYEAQ, per germline. The J segment lost 7 bases and the V segment lost 4 bases, leaving 1 base of the junction unmatched. CDR3 size: 12 residues. The CDR3 region is CASSSRGNEQFF. DNA of the CDR3: TGTGCCAGCAGCTCCAGGGGGAATGAGCAGTTCTTC.

The rearrangement uses TRBV5-1 and TRBJ2-1; possible D gene TRBD1, 5 bases. The CDR3 is made up of 14 amino acids. Germline V gene lookup returns CDR1 SGHRS and CDR2 YFSETQ. Trimming left V 1 base short and J 8 bases short, with 13 bases between. CDR3 coding DNA: TGCGCCAGCAGCTTGTCAGGGTGGGCGGATGAGCAGTTCTTC. It is translated as CASSLSGWADEQFF.

This rearrangement joins TRBV6-5 to TRBJ2-5; D may be TRBD2 (5 bases). V was cut by 0 bases and J by 3 bases, with 8 bases left in between. The CDR3 spans 14 residues. CDR1 is MNHEY, CDR2 SVGAGI, per germline. The CDR3 nucleotides are TGTGCCAGCAGTTACTCGGGTAGCGAAGAGACCCAGTACTTC. It yields the protein CASSYSGSEETQYF.

This clone showed up just a few times. The V and J genes are TRBV2 and TRBJ1-2, with D possibly TRBD1 on 6 matching bases. CDR3 length: 18 amino acids. Germline V gene lookup returns CDR1 SNHLY and CDR2 FYNNEI. V shed 0 bases and J shed 4 bases, with 21 bases lying between them. This chain's CDR3 is CASSEARQGMKSSYGYTF. DNA for the CDR3: TGTGCCAGCAGTGAAGCCCGTCAGGGGATGAAATCAAGCTATGGCTACACCTTC.

The gene calls are TRBV4-3 and TRBJ2-5; 8 nucleotides agree with TRBD1. Unmatched junction bases numbered 5, after V lost 3 bases and J lost 2 bases. CDR1 is LGHNA and CDR2 is YSLEER in the germline V gene. The CDR3 loop spans 15 amino acids. DNA for the CDR3: TGCGCCAGCAGCCAGGGAGACAGGGGACAAGAGACCCAGTACTTC. Its protein product is CASSQGDRGQETQYF.

The rearrangement uses TRBV2 and TRBJ2-5; 8 bases align to TRBD2. CDR3 size: 14 residues. Trimming at V came to 2 bases and at J to 3 bases, leaving 2 bases not matched to a gene. Germline CDR1 SNHLY, CDR2 FYNNEI. The chain's CDR3 is CASSETSGEETQYF. CDR3 DNA sequence: TGTGCCAGCAGTGAAACTAGCGGCGAAGAGACCCAGTACTTC.

V gene TRBV27 combines with J gene TRBJ2-3; 8 bases fit TRBD2. The CDR3 totals 15 residues. Trimming removed 6 bases from V and 3 bases from J; junction bases left unmatched: 8. Germline V CDR1 and CDR2: MNHEY, SMNVEV (reference sequence). For the CDR3, the DNA is TGTGCCAGCAGGGGTAGCGGGGATTATACAGATACGCAGTATTTT. Its protein is CASRGSGDYTDTQYF.

The chain recombines TRBV7-9 with TRBJ2-7, with unresolved D. The CDR3 runs to 13 residues. Deletions cut 3 bases from V and 4 bases from J, with 10 bases between. Germline CDR1 reads SEHNR; CDR2 reads FQNEAQ (reference sequence). The CDR3 DNA reads as TGTGCCAGCAGCTTCCAGAAAGTATACGAGCAGTACTTC. Its protein is CASSFQKVYEQYF.

This clone appeared a single time. The V call is TRBV7-9, the J call TRBJ1-2; a possible D gene is TRBD1 (5 bases). This CDR3 spans 13 amino acids. V shed 1 base and J shed 7 bases, with 10 bases lying between them. The germline V gene has CDR1 SEHNR and CDR2 FQNEAQ (reference sequence). As DNA, the CDR3 is TGTGCCAGCAGCTTAGAGGGGCAGACTGGCTACACCTTC. Its protein product is CASSLEGQTGYTF.

V and J are TRBV2 and TRBJ1-1, with 9 bases fitting TRBD1. With 10 bases clipped from V and 1 base from J, the junction kept 7 bases outside the gene matches. CDR3 length: 14 amino acids. The germline V gene has CDR1 SNHLY and CDR2 FYNNEI. CDR3 DNA sequence: TGTGCCATCCCGGGACAGGGACCGAACACTGAAGCTTTCTTT. It translates to CAIPGQGPNTEAFF. The entire variable domain, with the rest obtained from reference TRBV2 and TRBJ1-1, is as follows: EPEVTQTPSHQVTQMGQEVILRCVPISNHLYFYWYRQILGQKVEFLVSFYNNEISEKSEIFDDQFSVERPDGSNFTLKIRSTKLEDSAMYFCAIPGQGPNTEAFFGQGTRLTVV.

The J gene is TRBJ2-1, the V gene TRBV15; 7 bases agree with TRBD2. The CDR3 covers 13 residues. The V gene's germline CDR1 is LNHNV and CDR2 YYDKDF (reference sequence). Trimming took 2 bases from V and 10 from J; bases not matched to a gene: 5. The CDR3 DNA reads as TGTGCCACCAGCAGATTCTCTAGCGGCGAGCAGTTCTTC. Its protein product is CATSRFSSGEQFF.

This chain connects TRBV28 to TRBJ2-5; 10 bases line up with TRBD1. This CDR3 is built from 15 residues. Looked up from germline, CDR1 is MDHEN and CDR2 is SYDVKM. The ends lost 3 bases at V and 2 bases at J; junction bases unmatched: 3. The CDR3 spells CASSFPGQGQETQYF. The CDR3 coding sequence is TGTGCCAGCAGTTTCCCGGGACAGGGGCAAGAGACCCAGTACTTC.

This chain uses TRBV15 with TRBJ2-4; 7 positions agree with TRBD1. CDR3 length equals 15 residues. After removal of 1 base from V and 6 bases from J, the junction contained 6 bases not matched to a gene. The germline CDR1 and CDR2 sequences are LNHNV and YYDKDF (reference sequence). The DNA for the CDR3 is TGTGCCACCAGCAGAGGACAGGGAGTGGGAAACATTCAGTACTTC. This codes for CATSRGQGVGNIQYF.

The chain employs TRBV6-5 and TRBJ2-7, with TRBD1 matching over 10 bases. J lost 4 bases, V lost 5 bases, and 5 bases had no gene match. The CDR3 is 14 residues long. The germline V gene encodes CDR1 MNHEY and CDR2 SVGAGI. The CDR3 loop reads CASSLDRGGYEQYF. In DNA form, the CDR3 reads TGTGCCAGCAGTCTGGACAGGGGGGGGTACGAGCAGTACTTC.

CDR3 nucleotide sequence: TGTGCCAGCAGTTCCCCGGACTCCCGCACAGATACGCAGTATTTT. Protein sequence: CASSSPDSRTDTQYF. This rearrangement joins TRBV27 to TRBJ2-3; maybe TRBD2 (5 bases). Germline V gene sequence: CDR1 MNHEY, CDR2 SMNVEV (reference sequence). Trimming took 4 bases from V and 1 from J, leaving 12 bases between them. The CDR3 totals 15 residues.

The genes are TRBV19 and TRBJ1-2; 7 bases agree with TRBD1. The germline V gene encodes CDR1 LNHDA and CDR2 SQIVND (reference sequence). The CDR3 has 13 residues. With 5 bases clipped from V and 2 bases from J, the junction kept 2 bases outside the gene matches. The CDR3 coding sequence is TGTGCCAGTAGTGACAGGGCGAACTATGGCTACACCTTC. As protein: CASSDRANYGYTF.

The V call is TRBV5-1, the J call TRBJ2-3, with 8 positions matching TRBD2. V lost 2 bases, J lost 0 bases, and 5 bases stayed unmatched. Germline CDR1 reads SGHRS; CDR2 reads YFSETQ. The CDR3 contains 16 residues. The CDR3 sequence is CASSFVASGSTDTQYF. The CDR3 DNA is TGCGCCAGCAGCTTTGTGGCTAGCGGGAGCACAGATACGCAGTATTTT.